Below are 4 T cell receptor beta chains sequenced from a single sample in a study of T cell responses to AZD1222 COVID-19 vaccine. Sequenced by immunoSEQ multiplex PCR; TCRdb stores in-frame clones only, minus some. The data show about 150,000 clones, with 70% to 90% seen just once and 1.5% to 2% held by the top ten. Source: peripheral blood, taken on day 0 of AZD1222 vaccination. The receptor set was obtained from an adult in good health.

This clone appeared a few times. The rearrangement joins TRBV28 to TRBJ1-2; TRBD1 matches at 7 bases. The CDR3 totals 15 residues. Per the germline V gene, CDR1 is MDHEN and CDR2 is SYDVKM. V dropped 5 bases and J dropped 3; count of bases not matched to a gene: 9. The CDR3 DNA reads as TGTGCCAGCAGTCAAAGAGACAGGGAGGACTATGGCTACACCTTC. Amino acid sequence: CASSQRDREDYGYTF.

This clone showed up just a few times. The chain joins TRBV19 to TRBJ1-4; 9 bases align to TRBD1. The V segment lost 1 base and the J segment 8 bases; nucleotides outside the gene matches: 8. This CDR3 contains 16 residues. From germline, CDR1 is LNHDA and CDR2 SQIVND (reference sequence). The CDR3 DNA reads TGTGCCAGTAGTATAGGGGCCGGGACAGGGAACGAAAAACTGTTTTTT. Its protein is CASSIGAGTGNEKLFF. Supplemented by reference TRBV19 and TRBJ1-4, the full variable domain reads DGGITQSPKYLFRKEGQNVTLSCEQNLNHDAMYWYRQDPGQGLRLIYYSQIVNDFQKGDIAEGYSVSREKKESFPLTVTSAQKNPTAFYLCASSIGAGTGNEKLFFGSGTQLSVL.

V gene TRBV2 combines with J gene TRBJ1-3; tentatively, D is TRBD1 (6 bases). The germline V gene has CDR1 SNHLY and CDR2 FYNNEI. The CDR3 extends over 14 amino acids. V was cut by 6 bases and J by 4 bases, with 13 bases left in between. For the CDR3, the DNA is TGTGCCAGCAGCGTAGGACAGTTAGGAAACACCATATATTTT. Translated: CASSVGQLGNTIYF.

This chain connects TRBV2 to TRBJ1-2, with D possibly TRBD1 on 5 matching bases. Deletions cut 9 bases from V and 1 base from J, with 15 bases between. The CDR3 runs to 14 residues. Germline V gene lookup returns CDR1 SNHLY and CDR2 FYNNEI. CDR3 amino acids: CASPGLPVNYGYTF. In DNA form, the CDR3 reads TGTGCCAGTCCGGGACTTCCCGTTAACTATGGCTACACCTTC. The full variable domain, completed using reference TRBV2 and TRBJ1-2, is EPEVTQTPSHQVTQMGQEVILRCVPISNHLYFYWYRQILGQKVEFLVSFYNNEISEKSEIFDDQFSVERPDGSNFTLKIRSTKLEDSAMYFCASPGLPVNYGYTFGSGTRLTVV.